What follows are 19 T cell receptor beta chains derived from one specimen sequenced in a study of shared clonotypes between healthy human individuals. The assay was immunoSEQ multiplex PCR, and TCRdb's table has in-frame clones only and misses some. The table lists over a million clones, roughly 95% of them singletons. Specimen: naive CD4+ T cells sorted from blood. As for subset: CD45RA+ positively selected. The receptors were sampled from a young man in good health.

This chain connects TRBV27 to TRBJ2-2; 12 bases line up with TRBD2. Germline trimming cut 2 bases from V and 2 bases from J; bases unmatched to any gene: 18. The CDR3 sequence is 22 residues long. Looked up from germline, CDR1 is MNHEY and CDR2 is SMNVEV (reference sequence). The CDR3 bases are TGTGCCAGCAGTTTAAGATATAACCCCCCGACTAGCGGGAGATTCAACACCGGGGAGCTGTTTTTT. Protein sequence: CASSLRYNPPTSGRFNTGELFF.

The V gene is TRBV11-2, the J gene TRBJ2-7, with a weak D call TRBD1 (5 bases). CDR1 SGHAT and CDR2 FQNNGV come from the germline V gene. V lost 0 bases and J 1 base, leaving 10 bases between the germline ends. The CDR3 spans 15 residues. The DNA for the CDR3 is TGTGCCAGCAGCTTAGATCAGTCAGGGTCCTACGAGCAGTACTTC. Its translation: CASSLDQSGSYEQYF.

V and J are TRBV29-1 and TRBJ2-7; 8 positions match TRBD1. In germline, CDR1 is SQVTM, CDR2 ANQGSEA. This CDR3 is built from 13 residues. Trimming at V came to 5 bases and at J to 2 bases, leaving 5 bases not matched to a gene. CDR3 amino acids: CSVLTGAPYEQYF. The DNA of the CDR3 is TGCAGCGTTTTGACAGGGGCCCCCTACGAGCAGTACTTC.

A remark on this clone: Other DNA sequences of this sample code for an identical CDR3. The CDR3 region is CASSLVAGARDTQYF. DNA for the CDR3: TGCGCCAGCAGCCTGGTAGCGGGAGCCAGAGATACGCAGTATTTT. The chain has TRBV5-1 and TRBJ2-3; TRBD2 aligns across 9 bases. CDR1 and CDR2 from the germline V gene are SGHRS and YFSETQ. V dropped 4 bases and J dropped 5; count of bases not matched to a gene: 8. This CDR3 region has 15 residues.

The chain couples TRBV11-2 to TRBJ2-7, with D unresolved. This CDR3 has 11 residues. CDR1 SGHAT and CDR2 FQNNGV come from the germline V gene. The V end lost 1 base, the J end lost 9 bases, and 7 bases lay between the germline ends. The CDR3, as DNA: TGTGCCAGCAGCTTAGCCGCAGGGCAGTACTTC. Amino acid sequence: CASSLAAGQYF. The whole variable domain, filled in from reference TRBV11-2 and TRBJ2-7, reads EAGVAQSPRYKIIEKRQSVAFWCNPISGHATLYWYQQILGQGPKLLIQFQNNGVVDDSQLPKDRFSAERLKGVDSTLKIQPAKLEDSAVYLCASSLAAGQYFGPGTRLTVT.

The chain uses TRBV11-2 and TRBJ2-1, with TRBD2 matching 10 bases. With 2 bases clipped from V and 7 bases from J, the junction kept 8 bases outside the gene matches. This CDR3 spans 16 amino acids. Germline V gene data show CDR1 as SGHAT and CDR2 as FQNNGV. The CDR3 region has the DNA TGTGCCAGCAGCTTACTCCTAGCGGGAGCGGGGAATGAGCAGTTCTTC. It is translated as CASSLLLAGAGNEQFF.

This chain joins TRBV12-5 and TRBJ1-1; TRBD1 matches 7 bases. V was pared by 7 bases and J by 11 bases, with 7 bases of the junction left unmatched. Germline values: CDR1 LGHNT, CDR2 FRNRAP. This CDR3 has 11 amino acids. The CDR3: CASAQDRRAFF. In nucleotides, the CDR3 is TGTGCTAGTGCCCAGGACAGGAGGGCTTTCTTT.

This clone showed up just once. Other DNA sequences in the sample encode the same CDR3. The gene calls are TRBV9 and TRBJ2-1; D is unclear. Germline assignment: CDR1 SGDLS and CDR2 YYNGEE. The CDR3 spans 15 residues. Deletions cut 0 bases from V and 0 bases from J, with 7 bases between. CDR3 DNA sequence: TGTGCCAGCAGCGTAGCCTGGGGCTCCTACAATGAGCAGTTCTTC. Protein product: CASSVAWGSYNEQFF.

The J gene is TRBJ2-7, the V gene TRBV18; weak D call: TRBD1 (6 bases). Germline V lookup: CDR1 KGHSH, CDR2 LQKENI. Trimming took off 2 bases at V and 7 bases at J, with 15 bases between the two ends. The CDR3 loop spans 14 amino acids. The CDR3 loop is CASSPRQDSREQYF. The DNA of the CDR3 is TGTGCCAGCTCACCAAGACAGGATTCTAGAGAGCAGTACTTC.

The V gene is TRBV9, the J gene TRBJ2-7, with D perhaps TRBD2 (5 bases). This CDR3 is built from 14 residues. Looked up from germline, CDR1 is SGDLS and CDR2 is YYNGEE. The ends were cut back, 0 bases at V and 6 bases at J, with 13 bases in the middle. This chain's CDR3 is CASSVVGSGGEQYF. CDR3 coding DNA: TGTGCCAGCAGCGTAGTCGGGTCTGGAGGCGAGCAGTACTTC.

This rearrangement joins TRBV7-2 to TRBJ2-6; TRBD1 is a possible D gene (6 bases). CDR3 size: 17 residues. The V end was cut by 2 bases, the J end by 0 bases, with 11 bases between. In germline, CDR1 is SGHTA, CDR2 FQGNSA. CDR3 DNA: TGTGCCAGCAGCTTATTAGTGGGGGCCTCTGGGGCCAACGTCCTGACTTTC. This translates into CASSLLVGASGANVLTF.

The chain uses TRBV7-2 and TRBJ2-7; tentative D call: TRBD2 (6 bases). CDR1 and CDR2 (germline): SGHTA, FQGNSA. The CDR3 runs 15 residues. V lost 5 bases and J lost 6, with 20 bases in between. The CDR3 sequence: CASSLNPGREGEQYF. Written as DNA, the CDR3 is TGTGCCAGCAGCCTCAACCCCGGGAGAGAGGGCGAGCAGTACTTC.

The chain recombines TRBV7-2 with TRBJ1-4; 7 bases fit TRBD1. The germline V gene encodes CDR1 SGHTA and CDR2 FQGNSA. The junction had 11 bases not matched to a gene; V was cut back by 5 bases and J by 8 bases. CDR3 length: 15 residues. The CDR3, as DNA: TGTGCCAGCAGCGCCCAGACAGGGATGAAGGAAAAACTGTTTTTT. This sequence encodes CASSAQTGMKEKLFF. Looking up the rest from reference TRBV7-2 and TRBJ1-4 gives the full variable domain: GAGVSQSPSNKVTEKGKDVELRCDPISGHTALYWYRQSLGQGLEFLIYFQGNSAPDKSGLPSDRFSAERTGGSVSTLTIQRTQQEDSAVYLCASSAQTGMKEKLFFGSGTQLSVL.

The V and J genes are TRBV28 and TRBJ1-1; the D gene is possibly TRBD1 (5 bases). Germline-derived CDR1 and CDR2 are MDHEN and SYDVKM. The length of the CDR3 is 11 residues. Trimming left V 7 bases short and J 10 bases short, with 13 bases between. CDR3 sequence reads: CASMSGRAAFF. The CDR3 coding sequence is TGTGCCAGCATGTCGGGGCGCGCAGCTTTCTTT.

This chain uses TRBV5-4 with TRBJ2-3, with TRBD2 identical over 12 bases. From germline, CDR1 is SGHNT and CDR2 YYREEE (reference sequence). The J segment lost 6 bases and the V segment lost 1 base, leaving 9 bases of the junction unmatched. This CDR3 comprises 17 residues. CDR3 loop: CASSLKTSGSNADTQYF. Here the CDR3 DNA reads TGTGCCAGCAGCTTGAAGACTAGCGGGAGCAATGCTGATACGCAGTATTTT.

This clone has a single count. This chain uses TRBV7-2 with TRBJ1-3; a weak D match, TRBD1 (5 bases). V was cut by 3 bases and J by 5 bases, with 11 bases left in between. The CDR3 consists of 14 residues. From germline, CDR1 is SGHTA and CDR2 FQGNSA. DNA of the CDR3: TGTGCCAGCAGCTTCACGGGGGGTAGAAACACCATATATTTT. Translating it yields CASSFTGGRNTIYF.

The chain is built from TRBV19 and TRBJ2-5, with 12 bases identical to TRBD2. The junction had 12 bases not matched to a gene; V was cut back by 5 bases and J by 5 bases. CDR1 is LNHDA, CDR2 SQIVND, per germline (reference sequence). The CDR3 spans 17 residues. The CDR3: CASSPRTSGIDGETQYF. The DNA for the CDR3 is TGTGCCAGTAGTCCTCGGACTAGCGGGATAGATGGCGAGACCCAGTACTTC. The variable domain in full, completed from reference TRBV19 and TRBJ2-5, reads DGGITQSPKYLFRKEGQNVTLSCEQNLNHDAMYWYRQDPGQGLRLIYYSQIVNDFQKGDIAEGYSVSREKKESFPLTVTSAQKNPTAFYLCASSPRTSGIDGETQYFGPGTRLLVL.

The V call is TRBV28, the J call TRBJ1-2; the match to TRBD1 covers 11 bases. Trimming cost V 3 bases and J 4 bases; bases outside gene matches: 4. The length of the CDR3 is 15 residues. Looked up from germline, CDR1 is MDHEN and CDR2 is SYDVKM. CDR3 sequence (DNA): TGTGCCAGCAGTTTTGGGGACAGGGGGTTCTATGGCTACACCTTC. It is translated as CASSFGDRGFYGYTF.

This chain joins TRBV6-5 and TRBJ2-7; D gene ambiguous. CDR3 length: 13 residues. Between the trimmed V and J ends, which lost 6 bases and 1 base, there was a span of 10 bases. Per germline, CDR1 MNHEY and CDR2 SVGAGI. This CDR3 reads CASSHGPSYEQYF. The DNA of the CDR3 is TGTGCCAGCAGCCACGGACCTTCCTACGAGCAGTACTTC.